The text below deals with one TCR beta chain. The target of this receptor is not known. The record has no base qualities; no much larger clone is one base away. Whole blood was collected in K2EDTA tubes by collaborating institutions according to the institutions' own protocols. For TCRbeta analysis, collaborator samples were shipped as frozen whole blood, as isolated PBMCs, or as DNA extracted from either sample type. The source of the sample is a study of blood T cell repertoires in COVID-19 (dated by TCRdb to 2018 to 2020). General notes on the study: Collaborator samples came from the United States, Italy and Spain and covered acute and convalescent phases of COVID-19. The prospective study material was composed of cDNA or gDNA derived from T cells, B-cell-depleted T cells, or PBMCs. Samples came from the ongoing ImmuneRACE study (first 160 participants) plus 1,254 subjects from 6 global collaborators. The repertoires were made available in a free public database intended to serve as a resource for research on the immune response to SARS-CoV-2. Deeply sampled blood TCRbeta repertoires from subjects exposed to, actively infected with, or recovered from COVID-19 were included in the dataset. Where HLA class I and class II types were available, the types were taken from metadata supplied by the sample provider, not from assay-based typing. A de-identified subject ID, COVID-19 status, age in years and sex were almost always included in the sample metadata. What the work shows at the level of the full study, not this receptor alone: Clinical and demographic metadata were provided uncurated, with the amount varying by source and participant.

TCRbeta CDR3 regions were amplified from genomic DNA by means of the immunoSEQ Assay, a bias-controlled multiplex PCR. The authors' analysis ran thus. The number of nucleated cells in each sample was estimated by amplification of reference gene primers within the assay. To quantify the absolute abundance of each unique TCRbeta CDR3 rearrangement, sequence reads were collapsed and filtered. For each sample, productive Simpson clonality was calculated as the square root of Simpson's diversity index over productive rearrangements. Here the immuneACCESS table is served through TCRdb, limited to in-frame sequences with V and J called. Missing clones are a known gap in these copies; in checked studies unresolved V genes cover under half, and the rest lacks a known reason. Clone size and the V and J calls come from that table; the DNA yielded D and trimming. The sample data list 450,000 to 500,000 clones, and roughly 85% of these were observed just once. The top ten hold 3% to 4% of the sample.

The sample consisted of peripheral blood. The clonotype comes from a human donor in a cohort sampled during active COVID-19.

The nucleotides are TGTGCCAGCAGTGCCGGGACTAGCGAGAGGAATGAGCAGTTCTTC. The resulting protein is CASSAGTSERNEQFF. Rearrangement joined TRBV2 to TRBJ2-1, with 10 junctional bases fitting TRBD2. Here V drops 4 bases and J drops 7 bases, and the junction holds 7 bases not matched to any gene. From the cysteine through the phenylalanine, the CDR3 covers 15 amino acids. Just the 45-base CDR3 DNA is kept, in frame starting at base 1. CDR1 is given as SNHLY and CDR2 as FYNNEI, both from the germline V gene.